Detailed here is one T cell receptor beta chain. This clone showed up just once. What antigen it recognizes has not been identified. At one end the junction does not follow the germline gene, possibly because of a read error. The germline V gene (reference sequence) specifies SSHAT as CDR1 and FNYEAQ as CDR2. Reading from cysteine to phenylalanine, the CDR3 counts 13 amino acids. CDR3 DNA is the only sequence kept; it has 39 bases, read in frame from the first base. The CDR3 regions of human TCRbeta chains were subjected to immunosequencing. The published analysis was carried out like this. TCRs in the repertoires were matched against a reference library of SARS-CoV-2-specific TCRs that had been generated with the MIRA antigen-specificity platform. Breadth was defined as the fraction of unique TCRs that were SARS-CoV-2-associated. Depth was defined as the fraction of total T cells that were SARS-CoV-2-associated. Each spike-specific TCR was assigned to its reactive spike region and to a CD4 or CD8 class using the MIRA data. Log10-transformed breadth and depth values were compared by one-way ANOVA with Sidak's multiple comparisons tests. What TCRdb holds here is the immuneACCESS table cut down to in-frame rearrangements. Part of the clones is not present; checked against another copy, under half of the missing clones reflect an unresolved V gene, and the others are unexplained. That table supplies the V and J calls and clone size; D and trimming were determined from the DNA. The sample records about 270,000 clones, 94% of which are singletons. The top ten clones comprise around 0.58% of the sample.

These data are taken from a study of T cell responses to AZD1222 COVID-19 vaccine (dated by TCRdb to about 2021). Regarding the complete study: TCR sequencing was performed for fewer than 250 trial participants, of whom approximately 200 were given two doses of AZD1222 and around 26 were given two doses of MenACWY control vaccine. Enrollment into the trials was organized by age into subgroups of 18-55, 56-69 and 70-plus years, and those subgroups contained around 150, 28 and 57 TCR-sequenced participants, respectively. Points the paper makes about the study in general: Because no day 14 peak-response samples were available, repertoires were characterized only after the peak T cell response. Reportedly, almost half of the unique spike-specific TCRs recognized epitopes lying outside the regions that are mutated in the B.1.351 and B.1.1.7 variants. The 56-69-year group was small, and its depth increase did not reach significance, likely because of low power. Conclusions about previously exposed vaccinees were limited because only a handful of AZD1222 recipients were SARS-CoV-2 seropositive at baseline. After two AZD1222 doses, both the breadth and the depth of spike-specific TCRs were significantly higher than at day 0 and than in MenACWY recipients. CD4 TCRs associated with the vaccine covered the entire spike protein, and the dominant responses were in regions 160-218 and 743-854. Participants were mostly white British, with more females than males. The authors suggested clonal diversity may have been underestimated.

The time point label here, explained by the study, means: about 28 days (+/-7) after the second vaccine dose. AZD1222 recipients whose second dose came at about 4 weeks and those whose second dose came at about 12 weeks were combined into one group, since spike-specific TCR depth and breadth did not differ between the two schedules. Vaccinee samples were obtained from the UK trials COV001 and COV002, which included a single-blind randomized controlled phase 2/3 trial of AZD1222 (ChAdOx1 nCoV-19) in healthy adults. For TCRbeta chain sequencing, PBMC samples were collected from trial participants at day 0 and at day 28 after the second dose.

This sequence uses TRBV7-7 and TRBJ1-4, with 8 middle bases fitting TRBD1. The clonotype originates from an adult who received the AZD1222 COVID-19 vaccine. The material was peripheral blood, obtained 28 days after the second AZD1222 dose. In nucleotide form, the sequence is TGTGCTAGCAGCACTGACAGGGGTGAAAAACTGTTTTTT. Its coded protein is CASSTDRGEKLFF.